This T cell receptor beta chain was sequenced in a study of blood T cells in healthy people across ages. Germline CDR1 reads ENHRY; CDR2 reads SYGVKD. V shed 3 bases, J shed 3 bases, and the junction held 1 base outside the gene matches. The length of the CDR3 is 13 residues. Combining a sample-barcoded 5' primer with a J-beta primer mix, a second PCR ran for 7 to 11 cycles. Via MiXCR, TCRdb re-called the 5' RACE reads, giving one row per CDR3 protein. The sample contains some 1,800,000 distinct CDR3 sequences, 35% to 50% of which appear only once. The genes are TRBV10-3 and TRBJ2-5, with TRBD1 matching 7 bases. The sequence came from a human donor in good health. The specimen was blood. CDR3 region: CAISEGQEETQYF. The DNA for the CDR3 is TGTGCCATCAGTGAAGGACAGGAAGAGACCCAGTACTTC.